A selection of T cell receptor beta chains follows, all from one sample in a study of OX40 agonist ivuxolimab in advanced cancers. The protocol was immunoSEQ multiplex PCR, while the TCRdb copy is restricted to in-frame clones and leaves out a portion. The data contain approximately 66,000 clones, approximately 81% of them seen just once; the ten biggest clones take up about 0.82%. Source: CD4+ or CD8+ T cells sorted from blood, taken in a trial of the OX40 agonist ivuxolimab. All receptors come from an adult with an advanced solid tumor such as melanoma, head and neck, liver or kidney cancer. Each CDR3 is given with its conserved first and last residue. The D gene is left open where the match is weak. Expanded clones get a size class; other rows say once, few or many, or leave the size out.

CDR3: CASSLAGGITDTQYF
DNA: TGTGCCAGCAGCTTAGCCGGGGGGATCACAGATACGCAGTATTTT
size: NA
J: TRBJ2-3
D: TRBD2
V: TRBV7-8

CDR3: CASSSPGTGIQFF
DNA: TGTGCCAGCAGTTCTCCCGGGACAGGGATCCAGTTCTTC
size: NA
J: TRBJ2-1
D: TRBD1
V: TRBV6-5

CDR3: CASRASRGFGEAFF
DNA: TGTGCCAGTAGGGCTTCCAGGGGTTTTGGGGAGGCTTTCTTT
size: NA
J: TRBJ1-1
D: NA
V: TRBV19

CDR3: CASRGSGSGGKLFF
DNA: TGTGCCAGCCGTGGGTCAGGGTCTGGCGGTAAACTGTTTTTT
size: NA
J: TRBJ1-4
D: NA
V: TRBV2

CDR3: CASGGQGYGYTF
DNA: TGTGCCAGCGGGGGACAGGGCTATGGCTACACCTTC
size: NA
J: TRBJ1-2
D: TRBD1
V: TRBV6-1

CDR3: CASSPGAWYQETQYF
DNA: TGTGCCAGCAGCCCAGGGGCCTGGTACCAAGAGACCCAGTACTTC
size: NA
J: TRBJ2-5
D: NA
V: TRBV6-6

CDR3: CASSPGLAGSTRLTGELFF
DNA: TGTGCCAGCAGCCCCGGACTAGCGGGGTCAACCCGTCTCACCGGGGAGCTGTTTTTT
size: NA
J: TRBJ2-2
D: TRBD2
V: TRBV5-4

CDR3: CSVGGGEAFF
DNA: TGCAGCGTTGGTGGGGGTGAAGCTTTCTTT
size: NA
J: TRBJ1-1
D: NA
V: TRBV29-1

CDR3: CASSVERDGTGIYEQYF
DNA: TGTGCCAGCAGCGTAGAACGAGATGGGACAGGGATCTACGAGCAGTACTTC
size: NA
J: TRBJ2-7
D: TRBD1
V: TRBV9

CDR3: CSFDRENIQYF
DNA: TGCAGTTTCGACAGGGAAAACATTCAGTACTTC
size: NA
J: TRBJ2-4
D: TRBD1
V: TRBV20-1

CDR3: CASSPDRVVFF
DNA: TGTGCCAGCAGCCCTGACAGGGTGGTTTTCTTT
size: NA
J: TRBJ1-1
D: TRBD1
V: TRBV7-8

CDR3: CASSLLARANNQPQHF
DNA: TGTGCCAGCAGCTTACTGGCCAGAGCTAATAATCAGCCCCAGCATTTT
size: NA
J: TRBJ1-5
D: NA
V: TRBV7-2

CDR3: CASGPWPKDGYTF
DNA: TGCGCCAGCGGGCCGTGGCCCAAGGATGGCTACACCTTC
size: NA
J: TRBJ1-2
D: NA
V: TRBV5-1

CDR3: CAWSASKTQYF
DNA: TGTGCCTGGAGCGCAAGCAAGACCCAGTACTTC
size: few
J: TRBJ2-5
D: NA
V: TRBV30

CDR3: CSVGVTGANYGYTF
DNA: TGCAGCGTGGGGGTAACGGGGGCGAACTATGGCTACACCTTC
size: NA
J: TRBJ1-2
D: NA
V: TRBV29-1

CDR3: CSGAPGTSSYNEQFF
DNA: TGCAGCGGCGCCCCCGGGACCTCCTCCTACAATGAGCAGTTCTTC
size: NA
J: TRBJ2-1
D: NA
V: TRBV29-1

CDR3: CASRTGGGSNQPQHF
DNA: TGTGCCAGCCGGACAGGGGGAGGTAGCAATCAGCCCCAGCATTTT
size: NA
J: TRBJ1-5
D: TRBD1
V: TRBV2

CDR3: CASSPARPRMGTEAFF
DNA: TGTGCCAGCAGCCCCGCCCGGCCACGGATGGGCACTGAAGCTTTCTTT
size: NA
J: TRBJ1-1
D: NA
V: TRBV7-9

CDR3: CASIETGAYEQYF
DNA: TGTGCCAGCATCGAGACAGGAGCCTACGAGCAGTACTTC
size: NA
J: TRBJ2-7
D: NA
V: TRBV28

CDR3: CASSPLAYYGYTF
DNA: TGTGCCAGCAGCCCGCTGGCTTACTATGGCTACACCTTC
size: NA
J: TRBJ1-2
D: NA
V: TRBV7-2

CDR3: CASSGLGTSGRGGEQFF
DNA: TGTGCCAGCAGTGGGCTCGGGACTAGCGGGAGGGGCGGTGAGCAGTTCTTC
size: NA
J: TRBJ2-1
D: TRBD2
V: TRBV2

CDR3: CASSFLAGGSNEQFF
DNA: TGTGCCAGCAGCTTCCTAGCGGGAGGTTCGAATGAGCAGTTCTTC
size: NA
J: TRBJ2-1
D: TRBD2
V: TRBV7-9

CDR3: CASSRYGETQYF
DNA: TGTGCCAGCAGCCGTTACGGGGAGACCCAGTACTTC
size: NA
J: TRBJ2-5
D: NA
V: TRBV11-1

CDR3: CASSQATDGKYGYTF
DNA: TGCGCCAGCAGCCAAGCTACGGACGGAAAATATGGCTACACCTTC
size: NA
J: TRBJ1-2
D: NA
V: TRBV4-1

CDR3: CASSQEGTTADTQYF
DNA: TGCGCCAGCAGCCAAGAGGGGACTACCGCAGATACGCAGTATTTT
size: few
J: TRBJ2-3
D: TRBD2
V: TRBV4-1

CDR3: CAWKRGGPGELFF
DNA: TGTGCCTGGAAGCGGGGGGGGCCCGGGGAGCTGTTTTTT
size: few
J: TRBJ2-2
D: TRBD2
V: TRBV30

CDR3: CASSFSPSYEQYF
DNA: TGTGCCAGCAGCTTTTCTCCCTCCTACGAGCAGTACTTC
size: NA
J: TRBJ2-7
D: NA
V: TRBV7-2

CDR3: CSVEGVPTEAFF
DNA: TGCAGCGTTGAGGGGGTCCCCACTGAAGCTTTCTTT
size: NA
J: TRBJ1-1
D: NA
V: TRBV29-1

CDR3: CASSSRRAGGNTIYF
DNA: TGTGCCAGCAGCAGTCGGAGGGCGGGCGGAAACACCATATATTTT
size: once
J: TRBJ1-3
D: NA
V: TRBV9

CDR3: CASSTDGQGTDTQYF
DNA: TGCGCCAGCAGCACCGATGGGCAGGGCACAGATACGCAGTATTTT
size: NA
J: TRBJ2-3
D: NA
V: TRBV5-1

CDR3: CASSAGAYNYGYTF
DNA: TGTGCCAGCAGCGCCGGGGCTTATAACTATGGCTACACCTTC
size: NA
J: TRBJ1-2
D: NA
V: TRBV5-4

CDR3: CAWSEGQGEQETQYF
DNA: TGTGCCTGGAGTGAGGGACAGGGCGAACAAGAGACCCAGTACTTC
size: NA
J: TRBJ2-5
D: TRBD1
V: TRBV30

CDR3: CAWSLGQGYEQYF
DNA: TGTGCCTGGAGTTTGGGACAGGGCTACGAGCAGTACTTC
size: NA
J: TRBJ2-7
D: TRBD1
V: TRBV30

CDR3: CASSLGEPTDTQYF
DNA: TGCGCCAGCAGCTTAGGGGAGCCCACAGATACGCAGTATTTT
size: NA
J: TRBJ2-3
D: NA
V: TRBV5-1

CDR3: CASRTSPNTDTQYF
DNA: TGTGCCAGCCGGACTAGCCCTAACACAGATACGCAGTATTTT
size: NA
J: TRBJ2-3
D: TRBD2
V: TRBV6-1

CDR3: CASSLGRDYEQYF
DNA: TGTGCCAGCAGCTTAGGTAGGGACTACGAGCAGTACTTC
size: NA
J: TRBJ2-7
D: NA
V: TRBV7-8

CDR3: CASSSRTGSGAQYF
DNA: TGTGCCAGCAGTTCCAGGACGGGCTCGGGGGCCCAGTACTTC
size: once
J: TRBJ2-5
D: NA
V: TRBV27

CDR3: CASSLARGRYEQYF
DNA: TGTGCCAGCAGCTTAGCCAGGGGAAGGTACGAGCAGTACTTC
size: NA
J: TRBJ2-7
D: NA
V: TRBV11-3

CDR3: CASSREGAYQPQHF
DNA: TGTGCCAGCAGTCGTGAGGGGGCGTATCAGCCCCAGCATTTT
size: few
J: TRBJ1-5
D: TRBD1
V: TRBV6-1

CDR3: CASSLASKGPPDTQYF
DNA: TGTGCCAGTAGCCTAGCGTCCAAGGGGCCCCCAGATACGCAGTATTTT
size: NA
J: TRBJ2-3
D: NA
V: TRBV19

CDR3: CASSERAGGAYNSPLHF
DNA: TGTGCCAGCAGTGAGAGGGCAGGGGGCGCCTATAATTCACCCCTCCACTTT
size: NA
J: TRBJ1-6
D: TRBD1
V: TRBV6-1

CDR3: CASSLQGPTEAFF
DNA: TGCGCCAGCAGCTTACAGGGACCCACTGAAGCTTTCTTT
size: once
J: TRBJ1-1
D: NA
V: TRBV10-2

CDR3: CASSIESRGGGQPQHF
DNA: TGTGCCAGTAGTATAGAGAGCAGGGGGGGAGGTCAGCCCCAGCATTTT
size: NA
J: TRBJ1-5
D: TRBD1
V: TRBV19

CDR3: CASRVTSSGPEAFF
DNA: TGTGCCAGCAGGGTGACATCTTCTGGTCCTGAAGCTTTCTTT
size: few
J: TRBJ1-1
D: NA
V: TRBV6-1

CDR3: CASSLLAGDYEQYF
DNA: TGTGCCAGTAGCCTACTAGCGGGAGACTACGAGCAGTACTTC
size: NA
J: TRBJ2-7
D: TRBD2
V: TRBV19

CDR3: CASSLYSYGGYEQYF
DNA: TGTGCCAGCAGTTTATATTCCTACGGAGGATACGAGCAGTACTTC
size: NA
J: TRBJ2-7
D: NA
V: TRBV27

CDR3: CSVAITGTADTQYF
DNA: TGCAGCGTTGCGATAACAGGGACCGCAGATACGCAGTATTTT
size: once
J: TRBJ2-3
D: NA
V: TRBV29-1

CDR3: CASSLTGSVTEAFF
DNA: TGTGCCAGCAGCTTAACGGGATCGGTCACTGAAGCTTTCTTT
size: few
J: TRBJ1-1
D: NA
V: TRBV7-2

CDR3: CSVWLAGRETQYF
DNA: TGCAGCGTTTGGCTAGCTGGGAGAGAGACCCAGTACTTC
size: NA
J: TRBJ2-5
D: NA
V: TRBV29-1

CDR3: CASRITGGSSGYTF
DNA: TGTGCCAGCAGAATTACAGGGGGTTCTTCTGGCTACACCTTC
size: NA
J: TRBJ1-2
D: TRBD1
V: TRBV6-5